This is a list of T cell receptor beta chains from one sample in a study of cytomegalovirus exposure and HLA in healthy donors. TCRdb keeps only in-frame clones here, not all; method: immunoSEQ multiplex PCR. The sample has about 36,000 clones, approximately 74% seen once. The sequencing sample was made of PBMCs. These receptors were taken from a man between 25 and 39 years old in good health and CMV-seronegative. The CDR3 runs from the conserved cysteine through the conserved F or W. A D gene is named only where the DNA matches it firmly. Some rows mark clone size as missing; the rest say once, few, many or name a class of expanded clone.

size	D	V	J	DNA	CDR3
once	.	TRBV2	TRBJ1-1	TGTGCCAGCACCCCCCAAGGGGGAGACTACACTGAAGCTTTCTTT	CASTPQGGDYTEAFF
.	.	TRBV5-1	TRBJ2-5	TGCGCCAGCAGCATAACAGGGACCAACCAAGAGACCCAGTACTTC	CASSITGTNQETQYF
.	TRBD1	TRBV28	TRBJ1-2	TGTGCCAGCAGTGTCCTGGACAGGGGAGGGCATGGCTACACCTTC	CASSVLDRGGHGYTF
.	.	TRBV4-1	TRBJ2-7	TGCGCCAGCAGCCAAGATAGACTCTCCTACGAGCAGTACTTC	CASSQDRLSYEQYF
.	TRBD1	TRBV4-1	TRBJ1-2	TGCGCCAGCAGCCATTTGGGACAGGGGGCTCGGGGCTACACCTTC	CASSHLGQGARGYTF
.	TRBD1	TRBV7-2	TRBJ2-7	TGTGCCAGCAGCTACGACAGGGGGGGATCCTACGAGCAGTACTTC	CASSYDRGGSYEQYF
.	.	TRBV28	TRBJ1-1	TGTGCCAGCAGTTTCATGGAGGTCACTGAAGCTTTCTTT	CASSFMEVTEAFF
.	TRBD1	TRBV6-5	TRBJ2-5	TGTGCCAGCAGCTGGACCGGGACAGGGAGAGAGACCCAGTACTTC	CASSWTGTGRETQYF
once	.	TRBV4-3	TRBJ2-1	TGCGCCAGCAGCCAAGATTCAGGGGCCGTGTGGAATGAGCAGTTCTTC	CASSQDSGAVWNEQFF
.	TRBD1	TRBV4-2	TRBJ1-4	TGTGCCAGCAGCCAGGGGACAGAGAATGAAAAACTGTTTTTT	CASSQGTENEKLFF
few	.	TRBV28	TRBJ1-1	TGTGCCAGCAGTTTATGGGGCAGGGGAGAGTCTGAAGCTTTCTTT	CASSLWGRGESEAFF
.	TRBD2	TRBV5-8	TRBJ2-7	TGTGCCAGCAGCCGGGGGGGGTACTACGAGCAGTACTTC	CASSRGGYYEQYF
.	.	TRBV6-5	TRBJ1-4	TGTGCCAGCAGACTAGGACAGCTGGGTAAACTGTTTTTT	CASRLGQLGKLFF
.	TRBD1	TRBV7-9	TRBJ1-2	TGTGCCAGCAGCTCAGCCGGGACAGGGGTGGGTGGCTACACCTTC	CASSSAGTGVGGYTF
.	TRBD1	TRBV5-4	TRBJ1-4	TGTGCCAGCAGCTTCGACCGGGACAGGGCATTGGAAAAACTGTTTTTT	CASSFDRDRALEKLFF
.	.	TRBV2	TRBJ2-3	TGTGCCAGCAGTGGTGGACAGATTAGCACAGATACGCAGTATTTT	CASSGGQISTDTQYF
.	.	TRBV10-1	TRBJ1-1	TGCGCCAGCAGTGACCCAGGGGCCGGTCGCGCTGAAGCTTTCTTT	CASSDPGAGRAEAFF
.	TRBD2	TRBV11-3	TRBJ2-3	TGTGCCAGCAGCTCAGGCCACCCTGGGACTAGCGGGATCACAGATACGCAGTATTTT	CASSSGHPGTSGITDTQYF
few	.	TRBV4-1	TRBJ2-7	TGCGCCAGCAGCCGACAGGCCCACTCCTACGAGCAGTACTTC	CASSRQAHSYEQYF
.	TRBD2	TRBV4-3	TRBJ2-7	TGCGCCAGCAGCCAAGACCGGGACTACCCCTACGAGCAGTACTTC	CASSQDRDYPYEQYF